Below, 15 T cell receptor beta chains from the same sample are listed, as sequenced in a study of T-cell reconstitution after alpha-beta-depleted transplantation in children. Unique molecular identifiers tagged the TCRbeta library. TCRdb re-analysed the PCR reads in MiXCR, keeping a single row per CDR3 protein. The table includes approximately 230,000 distinct CDR3 sequences, under 30% detected once. The specimen was PBMCs, mostly from graft donor cells, collected 360 days after TCRalphabeta/CD19-depleted stem cell transplant. Source of these receptors: a female patient aged 2-10 years who had a stem cell transplant for congenital amegakaryocytic thrombocytopenia, so the T cells may come from the graft donor.

This clonotype showed up just a few times. This chain joins TRBV18 and TRBJ2-1, with no clear D. V was shortened by 3 bases and J by 1 base, with 13 bases between the two germline ends. Germline loops: CDR1 KGHSH, CDR2 LQKENI. There are 16 residues in the CDR3. CDR3 sequence: CASSPASVGSYNEQFF. The CDR3 region has the DNA TGTGCCAGCTCACCGGCTTCAGTGGGATCCTACAATGAGCAGTTCTTC.

Of note for this clonotype: Germline is not matched at one junction end, which may reflect a read error. V and J are TRBV28 and TRBJ2-3, with 14 positions matching TRBD2. The CDR3 length is 15 residues. CDR1 and CDR2 (germline): MDHEN, SYDVKM. Here the CDR3 DNA reads TGTGGCAGCAGTCTCCATGGACTAGCGGGGGGTACGCAGTATTTT. The encoded protein is CGSSLHGLAGGTQYF.

CDR3 in amino acids: CASSEGLPQFF. CDR3 sequence (DNA): TGTGCCAGCAGTGAAGGGTTGCCCCAGTTCTTC. The chain couples TRBV2 to TRBJ2-1, with D hard to call. V was pared by 1 base and J by 13 bases, with 8 bases between. The germline CDR1 and CDR2 sequences are SNHLY and FYNNEI. There are 11 residues in the CDR3. Based on the CDR3 plus reference TRBV2 and TRBJ2-1, the full variable domain is EPEVTQTPSHQVTQMGQEVILRCVPISNHLYFYWYRQILGQKVEFLVSFYNNEISEKSEIFDDQFSVERPDGSNFTLKIRSTKLEDSAMYFCASSEGLPQFFGPGTRLTVL.

The chain employs TRBV11-2 and TRBJ2-3, with 8 bases matching TRBD2. V gave up 0 bases and J gave up 9 bases; unmatched junction bases: 5. CDR3 size: 14 residues. CDR1 SGHAT and CDR2 FQNNGV come from the germline V gene. Written as DNA, the CDR3 is TGTGCCAGCAGCTTAGATCCCGCTAGCGGGACGCAGTATTTT. The encoded protein is CASSLDPASGTQYF.

CDR3 in DNA: TGTGCCAGCAGGCCCCCCGGGAGGAAGAACACTGAAGCTTTCTTT. Its protein product is CASRPPGRKNTEAFF. The chain links TRBV6-2 or TRBV6-3 to TRBJ1-1, with unresolved D. V was shortened by 6 bases and J by 1 base, with 15 bases between the two germline ends. Per the germline V gene, CDR1 is MNHEY and CDR2 is SVGEGT. The CDR3 extends over 15 amino acids.

This clonotype was counted only a few times. This chain links TRBV6-1 with TRBJ1-2; 8 bases map to TRBD1. Losses at the gene ends were 6 bases for V and 7 bases for J; bases not matched to a gene: 10. This CDR3 is 14 amino acids long. CDR1 and CDR2 from the germline V gene are MNHNS and SASEGT. CDR3 DNA: TGTGCCAGCAGCCCGGACAGGGCTCTACCTGGCTACACCTTC. Amino acid sequence: CASSPDRALPGYTF.

This clonotype was recorded a few times. The chain couples TRBV12-3 or TRBV12-4 to TRBJ2-7; 9 bases line up with TRBD2. The CDR3 contains 15 residues. With 3 bases clipped from V and 0 bases from J, the junction kept 3 bases outside the gene matches. The CDR3 here is CASSFAGGSSYEQYF. CDR3 DNA: TGTGCCAGCAGTTTCGCGGGGGGGAGCTCCTACGAGCAGTACTTC.

The V and J genes are TRBV29-1 and TRBJ2-1; D perhaps matches TRBD2 (6 bases). The CDR3 is 11 amino acids. Trimming shortened V by 1 base and J by 9 bases, and 7 bases separated the two germline ends. Germline loops: CDR1 SQVTM, CDR2 ANQGSEA. CDR3 residues: CSVEGGGEQFF. CDR3 nucleotides: TGCAGCGTTGAAGGGGGAGGTGAGCAGTTCTTC.

In its sample, this clonotype was seen a few times. This chain joins TRBV30 and TRBJ2-3, with 7 bases matching TRBD2. CDR3 size: 13 residues. CDR1 GTSNPN and CDR2 SVGIG come from the germline V gene (reference sequence). V was clipped by 1 base and J by 5 bases; unmatched bases: 3. CDR3 in DNA: TGTGCCTGGAGTGGCGGGAGCTTAGATACGCAGTATTTT. Translated, it gives CAWSGGSLDTQYF.

This clonotype has only a few counts. The V call is TRBV5-6, the J call TRBJ1-1, with a tentative D call TRBD1 (5 bases). CDR1 is SGHDT, CDR2 YYEEEE, per germline. The CDR3 has 16 residues. V lost 4 bases and J lost 2, with 18 bases in between. The CDR3 DNA sequence: TGTGCCAGCAGCCGTACAAGGACGGACATTAACACTGAAGCTTTCTTT. Its translation is CASSRTRTDINTEAFF.

This clonotype was observed a handful of times. The V call is TRBV2, the J call TRBJ2-5, with D uncertain. The germline CDR1 and CDR2 sequences are SNHLY and FYNNEI. The CDR3 contains 13 residues. With 6 bases removed from V and 8 bases from J, the gap between germline ends came to 16 bases. CDR3 DNA sequence: TGTGCCAGCAGCCGAATTCCGGGCCTCACCCAGTACTTC. It specifies CASSRIPGLTQYF.

CDR3 protein: CASSYRQRITDTQYF. In DNA form, the CDR3 reads TGCGCCAGCAGCTACCGACAGAGGATAACAGATACGCAGTATTTT. This chain links TRBV5-1 with TRBJ2-3; a possible D gene is TRBD1 (5 bases). The ends were cut back, 3 bases at V and 3 bases at J, with 14 bases in the middle. CDR3 length: 15 residues. CDR1 and CDR2 (germline): SGHRS, YFSETQ.

This chain connects TRBV20-1 to TRBJ2-7; the match to TRBD1 covers 8 bases. The CDR3 loop spans 14 amino acids. CDR1 is DFQATT, CDR2 SNEGSKA, per germline (reference sequence). Trimming removed 0 bases from V and 2 bases from J; junction bases left unmatched: 3. CDR3 DNA sequence: TGCAGTGCTAGAGACCGGGACAGGCCCTACGAGCAGTACTTC. Its translation is CSARDRDRPYEQYF.

J is TRBJ2-1 and V is TRBV28, with D possibly being TRBD2 (6 bases). This CDR3 spans 17 amino acids. The V and J ends lost 6 bases and 0 bases respectively, with 18 bases between them. Germline V gives CDR1 MDHEN, CDR2 SYDVKM. The CDR3 loop reads CASSPFYSGDSYNEQFF. In DNA, the CDR3 is TGTGCCAGCAGCCCCTTCTATAGCGGAGACTCCTACAATGAGCAGTTCTTC.

The chain recombines TRBV11-3 with TRBJ2-5, with D possibly matching TRBD2 (5 bases). Germline loops: CDR1 SGHNT, CDR2 YENEEA. Between the trimmed V and J ends, which lost 6 bases and 5 bases, there was a span of 22 bases. CDR3 size: 16 residues. CDR3: CASRPPTRDLFETQYF. The CDR3, as DNA: TGTGCCAGCAGACCCCCGACGAGGGATTTGTTCGAGACCCAGTACTTC.